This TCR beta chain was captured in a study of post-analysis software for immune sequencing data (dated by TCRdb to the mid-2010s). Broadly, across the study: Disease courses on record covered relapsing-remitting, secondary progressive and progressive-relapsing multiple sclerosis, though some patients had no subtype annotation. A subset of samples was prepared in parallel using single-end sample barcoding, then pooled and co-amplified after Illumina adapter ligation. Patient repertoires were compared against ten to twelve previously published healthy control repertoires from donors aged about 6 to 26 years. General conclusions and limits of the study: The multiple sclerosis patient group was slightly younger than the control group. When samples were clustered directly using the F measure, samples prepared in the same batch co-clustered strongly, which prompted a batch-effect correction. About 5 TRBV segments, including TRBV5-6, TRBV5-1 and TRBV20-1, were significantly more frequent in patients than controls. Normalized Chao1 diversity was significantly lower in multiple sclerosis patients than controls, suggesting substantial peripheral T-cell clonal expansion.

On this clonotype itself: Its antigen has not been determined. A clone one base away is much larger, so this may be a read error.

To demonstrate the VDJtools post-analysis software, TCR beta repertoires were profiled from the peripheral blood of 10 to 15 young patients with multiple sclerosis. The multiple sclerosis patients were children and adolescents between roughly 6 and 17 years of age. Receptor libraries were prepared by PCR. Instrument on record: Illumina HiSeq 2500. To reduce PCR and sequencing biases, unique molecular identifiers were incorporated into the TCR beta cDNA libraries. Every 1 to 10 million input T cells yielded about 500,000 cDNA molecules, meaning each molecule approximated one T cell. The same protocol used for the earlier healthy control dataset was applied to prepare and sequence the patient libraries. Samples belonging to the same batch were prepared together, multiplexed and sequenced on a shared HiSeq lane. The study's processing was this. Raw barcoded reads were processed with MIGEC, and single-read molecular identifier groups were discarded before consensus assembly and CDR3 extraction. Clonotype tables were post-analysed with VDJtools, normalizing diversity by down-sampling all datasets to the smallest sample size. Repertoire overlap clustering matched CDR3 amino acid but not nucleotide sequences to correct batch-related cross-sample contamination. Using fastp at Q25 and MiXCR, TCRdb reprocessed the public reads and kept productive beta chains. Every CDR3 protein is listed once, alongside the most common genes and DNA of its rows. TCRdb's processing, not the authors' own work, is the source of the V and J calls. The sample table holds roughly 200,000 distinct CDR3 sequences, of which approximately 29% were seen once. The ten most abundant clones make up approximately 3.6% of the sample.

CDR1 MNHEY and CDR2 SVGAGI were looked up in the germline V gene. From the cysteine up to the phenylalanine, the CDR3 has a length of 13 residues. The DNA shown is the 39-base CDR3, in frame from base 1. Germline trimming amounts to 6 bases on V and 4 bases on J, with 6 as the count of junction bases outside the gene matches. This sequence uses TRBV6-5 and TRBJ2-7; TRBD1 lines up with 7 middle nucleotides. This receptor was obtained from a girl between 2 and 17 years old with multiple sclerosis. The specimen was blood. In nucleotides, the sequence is TGTGCCAGCAGGTGGCCAGGGGGATACGAGCAGTACTTC. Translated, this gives CASRWPGGYEQYF.